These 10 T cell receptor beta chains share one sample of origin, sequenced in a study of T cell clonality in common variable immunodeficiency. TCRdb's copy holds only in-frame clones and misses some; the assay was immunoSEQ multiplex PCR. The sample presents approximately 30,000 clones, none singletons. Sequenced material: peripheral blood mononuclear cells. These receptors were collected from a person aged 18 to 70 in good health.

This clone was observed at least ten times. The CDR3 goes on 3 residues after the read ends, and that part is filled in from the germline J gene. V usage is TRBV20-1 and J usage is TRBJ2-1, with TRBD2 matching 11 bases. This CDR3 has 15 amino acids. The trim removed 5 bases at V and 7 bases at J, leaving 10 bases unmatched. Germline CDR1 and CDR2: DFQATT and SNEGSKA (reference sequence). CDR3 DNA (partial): TGCAGTGCTCAGGGAGGGGTAGCGGGAGGGAATGAG. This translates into CSAQGGVAGGNE. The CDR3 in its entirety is CSAQGGVAGGNEQFF.

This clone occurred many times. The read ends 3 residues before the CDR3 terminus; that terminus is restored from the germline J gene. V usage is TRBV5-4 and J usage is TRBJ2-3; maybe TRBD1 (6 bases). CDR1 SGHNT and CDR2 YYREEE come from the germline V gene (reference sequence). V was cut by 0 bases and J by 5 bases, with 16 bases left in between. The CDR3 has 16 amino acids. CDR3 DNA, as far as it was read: TGTGCCAGCAGCTTGGTAACAGGACGAGGGGGAGATACG. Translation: CASSLVTGRGGDT. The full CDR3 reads CASSLVTGRGGDTQYF.

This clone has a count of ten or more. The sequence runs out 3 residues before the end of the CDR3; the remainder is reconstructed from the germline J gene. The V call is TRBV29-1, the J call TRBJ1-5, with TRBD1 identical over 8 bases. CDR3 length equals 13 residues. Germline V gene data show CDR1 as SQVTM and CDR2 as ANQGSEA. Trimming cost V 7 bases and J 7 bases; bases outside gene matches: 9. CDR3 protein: CSAVHGTGQPQHF. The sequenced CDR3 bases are TGCAGCGCAGTGCACGGGACAGGCCAGCCC.

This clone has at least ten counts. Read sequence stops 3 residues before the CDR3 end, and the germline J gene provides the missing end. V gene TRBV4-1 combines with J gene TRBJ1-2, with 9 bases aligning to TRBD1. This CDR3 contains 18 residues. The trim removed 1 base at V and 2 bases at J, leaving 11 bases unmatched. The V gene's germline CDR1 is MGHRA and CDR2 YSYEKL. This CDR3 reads CASSQGRLGTGTNYGYTF. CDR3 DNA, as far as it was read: TGCGCCAGCAGCCAAGGGAGGTTAGGGACAGGGACCAACTATGGC.

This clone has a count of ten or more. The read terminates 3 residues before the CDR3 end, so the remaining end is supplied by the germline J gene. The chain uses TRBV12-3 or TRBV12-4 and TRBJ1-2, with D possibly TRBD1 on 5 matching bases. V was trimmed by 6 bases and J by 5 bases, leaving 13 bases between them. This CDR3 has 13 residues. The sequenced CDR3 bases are TGTGCCAGCAGAAATCGGGAGGGGTATGGC. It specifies CASRNREGYG. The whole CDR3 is CASRNREGYGYTF.

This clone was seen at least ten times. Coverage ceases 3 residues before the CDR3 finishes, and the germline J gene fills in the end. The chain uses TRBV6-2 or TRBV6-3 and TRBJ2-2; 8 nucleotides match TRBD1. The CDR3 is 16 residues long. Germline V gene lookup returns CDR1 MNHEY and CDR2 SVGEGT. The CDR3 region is CASSAYSRGLNEKLFF. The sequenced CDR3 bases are TGTGCCAGCAGTGCCTATTCCAGGGGGCTCAATGAAAAG.

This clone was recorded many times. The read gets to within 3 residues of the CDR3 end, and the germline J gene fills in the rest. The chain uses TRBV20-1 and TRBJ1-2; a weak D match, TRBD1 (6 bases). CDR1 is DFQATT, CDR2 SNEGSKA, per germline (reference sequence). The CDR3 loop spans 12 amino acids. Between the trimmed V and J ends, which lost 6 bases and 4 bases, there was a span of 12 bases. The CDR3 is CSAELTGYGYTF. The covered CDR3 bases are TGCAGTGCCGAACTGACAGGCTATGGC.

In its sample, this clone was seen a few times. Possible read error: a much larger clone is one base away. The CDR3 DNA, read in part, is TGTGCCAGCAGTAAACAGGGAGATTATGGC. Encoded protein: CASSKQGDYG. The full CDR3 sequence reads CASSKQGDYGYTF. The chain has TRBV6-2 or TRBV6-3 and TRBJ1-2; D might be TRBD1 (6 bases). The CDR3 end falls 3 residues outside the read, so it is completed with the germline J gene. The germline CDR1 and CDR2 sequences are MNHEY and SVGEGT. Trimming left V 5 bases short and J 5 bases short, with 12 bases between. This CDR3 is 13 amino acids long.

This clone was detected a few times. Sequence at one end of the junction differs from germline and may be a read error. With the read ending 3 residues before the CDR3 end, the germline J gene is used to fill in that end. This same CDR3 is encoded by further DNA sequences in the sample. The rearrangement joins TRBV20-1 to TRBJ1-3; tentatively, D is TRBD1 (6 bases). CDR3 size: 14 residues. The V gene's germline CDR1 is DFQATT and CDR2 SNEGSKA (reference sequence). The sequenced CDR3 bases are TGCAGTGCTTCTCCGACCGGCGGGGGACACACA. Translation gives CSASPTGGGHT. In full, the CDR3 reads CSASPTGGGHTIYF.

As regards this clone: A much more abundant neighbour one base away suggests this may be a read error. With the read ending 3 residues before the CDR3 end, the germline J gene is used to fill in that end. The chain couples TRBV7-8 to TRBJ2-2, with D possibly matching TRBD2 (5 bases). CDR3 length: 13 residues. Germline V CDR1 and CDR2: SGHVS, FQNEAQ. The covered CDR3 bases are TGTGCCAGCAGCCGCGACCGGGGTGAAAAG. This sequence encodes CASSRDRGEK. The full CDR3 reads CASSRDRGEKLFF.